The next 32 T cell receptor beta chains were all read from a single sample in a study of T cells in Graves' hyperthyroidism and ophthalmopathy (dated by TCRdb to about 2019). The method behind the library was multiplex PCR. The sequencer was an Illumina HiSeq 2000. The TCR beta CDR3 regions were amplified from the RNA transcripts. A first-round RT-PCR of the TCR CDR3 used the HTBI primer set with the Qiagen OneStep RT-PCR kit. TCRdb reworked the public reads: Q25 trimming with fastp, MiXCR clone assembly, productive beta chains retained. All rows with the same CDR3 protein become a single entry with the most common DNA and genes. This sample gives 400,000 to 600,000 distinct CDR3 sequences in total; less than 25% of them show up just once. The top ten constitute about 25% of the sample. The specimen was blood. The receptors were gathered from a man younger than 35 with Graves' hyperthyroidism.

There are a few counts of this clonotype. This clone may be a read error of a much larger clone one base away. This chain joins TRBV11-2 and TRBJ1-1; no firm D call. The CDR3 has 13 residues. Germline-derived CDR1 and CDR2 are SGHAT and FQNNGV. V lost 2 bases and J 7 bases, leaving 11 bases between the germline ends. The CDR3 loop is CASSLNGDLEAFF. The DNA for the CDR3 is TGTGCCAGCAGCTTAAACGGGGATCTTGAAGCTTTCTTT.

The chain recombines TRBV12-3 or TRBV12-4 with TRBJ1-1; no reliable D call. The CDR3 extends over 12 amino acids. The V end was cut by 5 bases, the J end by 3 bases, with 7 bases between. The DNA for the CDR3 is TGTGCCAGCAGTCACGTGTACACTGAAGCTTTCTTT. Its protein product is CASSHVYTEAFF.

This clonotype was found many times. A junction boundary mismatches the germline segment, possibly from a read error. The chain uses TRBV12-3 or TRBV12-4 and TRBJ1-1, with a tentative D call TRBD1 (6 bases). CDR3 length: 15 amino acids. The CDR3 nucleotides are TGTGCCAGCACTGCCCGGACAGAAGCGAACACTGAAACTTTCTTT. Protein: CASTARTEANTETFF.

This clonotype was found many times. The chain employs TRBV20-1 and TRBJ1-1; D is ambiguous. Looked up from germline, CDR1 is DFQATT and CDR2 is SNEGSKA (reference sequence). V gave up 0 bases and J gave up 4 bases, with 18 bases separating them. This CDR3 spans 16 amino acids. CDR3 DNA sequence: TGCAGTGCTAGAGATCGGATGGGGTCGCCCACCACTGAAGCTTTCTTT. Translating gives CSARDRMGSPTTEAFF.

This clonotype was picked up many times. The genes are TRBV2 and TRBJ1-5; D unresolved. Germline CDR1 is SNHLY and CDR2 is FYNNEI. V was trimmed by 6 bases and J by 5 bases, leaving 17 bases between them. The CDR3 covers 15 residues. The CDR3 is CASSDRLRGDQPQHF. The CDR3 DNA reads TGTGCCAGCAGCGATCGTCTGCGCGGGGATCAGCCCCAGCATTTT.

This rearrangement joins TRBV29-1 to TRBJ1-2, with 9 bases identical to TRBD1. V shed 1 base, J shed 4 bases, and the junction held 4 bases outside the gene matches. The germline V gene has CDR1 SQVTM and CDR2 ANQGSEA. The CDR3 spans 14 residues. Written as DNA, the CDR3 is TGCAGCGTTGAAGGGGACAGGGAACCCTATGGCTACACCTTC. Translating gives CSVEGDREPYGYTF.

This clonotype was recorded many times. This chain links TRBV20-1 with TRBJ1-2; D is perhaps TRBD1 (5 bases). Germline assignment: CDR1 DFQATT and CDR2 SNEGSKA (reference sequence). V lost 3 bases and J 4 bases, leaving 18 bases between the germline ends. CDR3 length: 15 residues. CDR3 in amino acids: CSASSRQGAVYGYTF. The CDR3 DNA reads TGCAGTGCTAGTAGCAGGCAGGGAGCTGTCTATGGCTACACCTTC.

This clonotype was recorded at least ten times. The chain is built from TRBV29-1 and TRBJ1-1; no reliable D call. CDR1 is SQVTM and CDR2 is ANQGSEA in the germline V gene. The V end lost 3 bases, the J end lost 0 bases, and 8 bases lay between the germline ends. This CDR3 spans 13 amino acids. CDR3 bases: TGCAGCGTTGATGGACCGATGAACACTGAAGCTTTCTTT. Its protein is CSVDGPMNTEAFF.

To note about this clonotype: A single base separates this from a much larger clone, so it may be a read error. The J gene is TRBJ1-1, the V gene TRBV29-1; 10 nucleotides match TRBD1. The CDR3 is 13 residues long. Germline CDR1 SQVTM, CDR2 ANQGSEA. The CDR3: CSLQRDRGTEVFF. CDR3 coding DNA: TGCAGCCTCCAAAGGGACAGGGGCACTGAAGTTTTCTTT.

This clonotype has at least ten counts. The rearrangement joins TRBV6-2 or TRBV6-3 to TRBJ1-2; 8 bases align to TRBD1. V shed 5 bases, J shed 2 bases, and the junction held 7 bases outside the gene matches. The CDR3 totals 15 residues. CDR1 is MNHEY, CDR2 SVGEGT, per germline. CDR3: CASSPGTGQNYGYTF. CDR3 DNA sequence: TGTGCCAGCAGTCCTGGGACAGGCCAGAACTATGGCTACACCTTC.

In its sample, this clonotype was seen many times. J is TRBJ2-5 and V is TRBV2, with TRBD1 matching over 9 bases. Germline loops: CDR1 SNHLY, CDR2 FYNNEI. This CDR3 has 14 residues. Trimming took 6 bases from V and 3 from J; bases not matched to a gene: 5. Here the CDR3 reads CASRQGAIKETQYF. For the CDR3, the DNA is TGTGCCAGCAGACAGGGGGCGATTAAAGAGACCCAGTACTTC.

This clonotype was seen at least ten times. V is TRBV6-1 and J is TRBJ1-1, with D maybe TRBD1 (5 bases). The CDR3 contains 10 residues. CDR1 and CDR2 from the germline V gene are MNHNS and SASEGT. The V end was cut by 11 bases, the J end by 8 bases, with 12 bases between. The CDR3 protein is CALENREAFF. The CDR3 DNA reads TGTGCCCTTGAGAACAGGGAAGCTTTCTTT.

This clonotype was detected many times. The V gene is TRBV27, the J gene TRBJ1-5; a weak D match, TRBD1 (6 bases). Germline loops: CDR1 MNHEY, CDR2 SMNVEV (reference sequence). The ends were cut back, 4 bases at V and 5 bases at J, with 21 bases in the middle. The CDR3 runs 17 residues. CDR3 loop: CASSSTYRDRRDQPQHF. CDR3 coding DNA: TGTGCCAGCAGTTCGACCTACAGGGACCGGAGGGATCAGCCCCAGCATTTT.

This clonotype was detected many times. The rearrangement joins TRBV12-5 to TRBJ2-2; 8 bases are shared with TRBD2. With 2 bases clipped from V and 4 bases from J, the junction kept 9 bases outside the gene matches. CDR1 is LGHNT and CDR2 is FRNRAP in the germline V gene. The CDR3 extends over 17 amino acids. The CDR3: CASGLQSGGPGTGELFF. CDR3 nucleotide sequence: TGTGCTAGTGGTTTGCAATCGGGGGGGCCAGGCACCGGGGAGCTGTTTTTT.

This clonotype came up many times. This chain connects TRBV12-3 or TRBV12-4 to TRBJ1-1; a possible D gene is TRBD1 (6 bases). The CDR3 covers 13 residues. The V end was cut by 5 bases, the J end by 5 bases, with 12 bases between. This CDR3 is CASSRIGGTEAFF. In nucleotides, the CDR3 is TGTGCCAGCAGTCGTATAGGGGGGACTGAAGCTTTCTTT.

This clonotype was counted many times. The genes are TRBV11-2 and TRBJ2-6, with 10 positions matching TRBD1. Germline-derived CDR1 and CDR2 are SGHAT and FQNNGV. The junction had 5 bases not matched to a gene; V was cut back by 3 bases and J by 0 bases. The CDR3 totals 18 residues. CDR3 coding DNA: TGTGCCAGCAGCTTCGGGACAGGGGCCCACTCTGGGGCCAACGTCCTGACTTTC. This gives the protein CASSFGTGAHSGANVLTF.

The chain recombines TRBV28 with TRBJ2-5; D not certain. This CDR3 is built from 13 residues. The V and J ends lost 6 bases and 5 bases respectively, with 13 bases between them. CDR1 is MDHEN and CDR2 is SYDVKM in the germline V gene. The CDR3 DNA is TGTGCCAGCAGCCGAGAAATGAGGGAGACCCAGTACTTC. Protein: CASSREMRETQYF.

The chain links TRBV30 to TRBJ1-2, with a possible D match to TRBD1 (6 bases). Trimming shortened V by 2 bases and J by 8 bases, and 15 bases separated the two germline ends. CDR3 length: 13 amino acids. The germline V gene encodes CDR1 GTSNPN and CDR2 SVGIG (reference sequence). The CDR3, as DNA: TGTGCCTGGAGTAAGGGCAGGGGAGGAGGCTACACCTTC. This translates into CAWSKGRGGGYTF.

This chain links TRBV6-2 or TRBV6-3 with TRBJ2-5; TRBD2 matches at 13 bases. With V trimmed by 0 bases and J by 3 bases, 16 bases remained unmatched. Germline V gene data show CDR1 as MNHEY and CDR2 as SVGEGT. The CDR3 runs 21 residues. In DNA, the CDR3 is TGTGCCAGCAGTTACTCGGGAACGACTAGCGGGGGGCCTGCGGGCAAAGAGACCCAGTACTTC. Residues: CASSYSGTTSGGPAGKETQYF.

This clonotype was detected many times. The chain has TRBV7-9 and TRBJ1-1; no firm D call. Germline lookup yields CDR1 SEHNR and CDR2 FQNEAQ (reference sequence). This CDR3 comprises 13 residues. V was cut by 2 bases and J by 2 bases, with 6 bases left in between. The CDR3 loop is CASSLQHNTEAFF. CDR3 DNA sequence: TGTGCCAGCAGCTTACAGCACAACACTGAAGCTTTCTTT.

The chain has TRBV12-3 or TRBV12-4 and TRBJ1-1, with no clear D. V shed 2 bases and J shed 3 bases, with 10 bases lying between them. CDR3 size: 14 residues. CDR3 sequence: CASSLSSGYTEAFF. CDR3 nucleotide sequence: TGTGCCAGCAGTTTATCGTCCGGGTACACTGAAGCTTTCTTT.

This clonotype has a count of ten or more. This rearrangement joins TRBV28 to TRBJ1-2; D unclear. The length of the CDR3 is 14 residues. With 1 base removed from V and 2 bases from J, the gap between germline ends came to 8 bases. Germline CDR1 and CDR2: MDHEN and SYDVKM. In nucleotides, the CDR3 is TGTGCCAGCAGTTTATTTGGACTGAACTATGGCTACACCTTC. The encoded protein is CASSLFGLNYGYTF.

This clonotype was detected many times. The chain couples TRBV15 to TRBJ2-7, with 9 positions matching TRBD1. Germline assignment: CDR1 LNHNV and CDR2 YYDKDF (reference sequence). The CDR3 is 15 amino acids. V shed 5 bases and J 3 bases; nucleotides not matched to a gene: 8. The CDR3 coding sequence is TGTGCCACCAGCCGGGCGGGGACAGGGAACTACGAGCAGTACTTC. Protein: CATSRAGTGNYEQYF.

This clonotype was counted many times. The rearrangement joins TRBV6-1 to TRBJ1-1; 7 nucleotides align to TRBD1. Germline trimming cut 4 bases from V and 8 bases from J; bases unmatched to any gene: 7. The CDR3 extends over 13 amino acids. CDR1 and CDR2 (germline): MNHNS, SASEGT. The CDR3 loop is CASSAQTGLEAFF. CDR3 bases: TGTGCCAGCAGTGCCCAGACAGGGTTGGAAGCTTTCTTT.

This sequence joins TRBV28 and TRBJ1-1, with D maybe TRBD1 (6 bases). CDR1 and CDR2 from the germline V gene are MDHEN and SYDVKM. The CDR3 contains 14 residues. The ends were cut back, 1 base at V and 3 bases at J, with 9 bases in the middle. CDR3 loop: CASSLFRGHTEAFF. The CDR3 DNA reads TGTGCCAGCAGTTTATTTCGGGGGCACACTGAAGCTTTCTTT.

The chain carries TRBV18 and TRBJ2-5; 7 bases are shared with TRBD1. This CDR3 has 14 amino acids. Trimming at V came to 3 bases and at J to 2 bases, leaving 3 bases not matched to a gene. Germline V gene data show CDR1 as KGHSH and CDR2 as LQKENI. CDR3 DNA: TGTGCCAGCTCACCCCACAGGGGACAAGAGACCCAGTACTTC. Its translation: CASSPHRGQETQYF.

The chain links TRBV6-1 to TRBJ1-2, with D possibly being TRBD1 (5 bases). Trimming took 7 bases from V and 5 from J, leaving 14 bases between them. The CDR3 is 13 amino acids. The germline gives CDR1 MNHNS, CDR2 SASEGT. The CDR3 DNA reads as TGTGCCAGCAATACCGGGACTCCTTATGGCTACACCTTC. Translation: CASNTGTPYGYTF.

The chain is built from TRBV10-2 and TRBJ2-7; possible D gene TRBD1, 6 bases. Germline V CDR1 and CDR2: WSHSY, SAAADI. This CDR3 comprises 14 residues. The V end was cut by 2 bases, the J end by 4 bases, with 12 bases between. The CDR3 sequence is CASSEGGSLYEQYF. In DNA form, the CDR3 reads TGCGCCAGCAGTGAGGGGGGCTCTCTTTACGAGCAGTACTTC.

V is TRBV6-2 or TRBV6-3 and J is TRBJ1-1; tentative D call: TRBD1 (6 bases). V lost 2 bases and J 0 bases, leaving 13 bases between the germline ends. The CDR3 extends over 16 amino acids. Germline loops: CDR1 MNHEY, CDR2 SVGEGT. The CDR3 loop is CASSYDLRGMNTEAFF. CDR3 sequence (DNA): TGTGCCAGCAGTTACGATTTAAGGGGGATGAACACTGAAGCTTTCTTT.

This clonotype was seen at least ten times. In DNA, the CDR3 is TGTGCCAGCAGTCCCCCTACCTATAATGGCTACACCTTC. Translating gives CASSPPTYNGYTF. The gene calls are TRBV28 and TRBJ1-2; D is unresolved. Germline lookup yields CDR1 MDHEN and CDR2 SYDVKM. The CDR3 is made up of 13 amino acids. V was cut by 5 bases and J by 6 bases, with 13 bases left in between.

This clonotype was seen repeatedly, ten times or more. The genes are TRBV27 and TRBJ2-7; TRBD1 matches at 8 bases. V trimming: 5 bases; J trimming: 2 bases; junction bases outside the gene matches: 2. The CDR3 contains 13 residues. The germline V gene has CDR1 MNHEY and CDR2 SMNVEV (reference sequence). The CDR3 DNA is TGTGCCAGCAGTCTCAGGGGGCCCTACGAGCAGTACTTC. Translated: CASSLRGPYEQYF.

The V call is TRBV20-1, the J call TRBJ1-1; 9 bases agree with TRBD1. Germline CDR1 DFQATT, CDR2 SNEGSKA (reference sequence). The V and J ends lost 2 bases and 2 bases, in that order; junction bases with no gene match: 9. CDR3 length equals 16 residues. The CDR3 reads CSARRDQDRGNTEAFF. DNA for the CDR3: TGCAGTGCTAGACGCGACCAGGACAGGGGAAACACTGAAGCTTTCTTT.